Below are 9 T cell receptor beta chains sequenced from a single sample in a study of liver allograft versus peripheral blood T cells. The wider study: Repertoires of T cell receptors in transplanted livers were compared with recipients' peripheral blood repertoires.

TCRdb ran MiXCR on the reads and lists one entry per CDR3 protein. The data contain approximately 3,000 distinct CDR3 sequences, about 15% of them seen just once; the ten biggest clones take up about 23%. The receptors shown here come from a human patient who had a liver transplant. Some T cells may possibly be graft donor cells.

For this clonotype: This may be a read error, as it is one base from a much larger clone. The conserved final phenylalanine or tryptophan is absent from the CDR3, which likely points to a read error. The J gene is TRBJ2-7, the V gene TRBV27; perhaps TRBD2 as D (5 bases). The CDR3 is 14 amino acids. CDR1 and CDR2 from the germline V gene are MNHEY and SMNVEV (reference sequence). V lost 3 bases and J lost 6, with 15 bases in between. The CDR3 region has the DNA TGTGCCAGCAGTTTTCGGCCCCGTGCGGGCGAGCAGTACTTA. Translating gives CASSFRPRAGEQYL.

This clonotype is categorized as medium-sized (0.01 to 0.1%). V usage is TRBV6-5 and J usage is TRBJ1-5; no clear D gene. The V and J ends lost 4 bases and 1 base respectively, with 5 bases between them. Germline V CDR1 and CDR2: MNHEY, SVGAGI. The CDR3 sequence is 13 residues long. CDR3 DNA sequence: TGTGCCAGCAGTTCTCACAGCAATCAGCCCCAGCATTTT. It encodes CASSSHSNQPQHF.

This clonotype is categorized as medium-sized. The chain recombines TRBV27 with TRBJ1-2; 11 bases are shared with TRBD1. Germline values: CDR1 MNHEY, CDR2 SMNVEV (reference sequence). The CDR3 spans 13 residues. J gave up 8 bases and V 3 bases, and 2 bases lay outside the gene matches. The CDR3 protein is CASSLGQGGGYTF. The CDR3 DNA sequence: TGTGCCAGCAGTTTGGGACAGGGGGGCGGCTACACCTTC.

In its sample, this clonotype was seen a few times. The chain links TRBV12-3 or TRBV12-4 to TRBJ1-2, with a tentative D call TRBD1 (5 bases). The CDR3 is made up of 15 amino acids. The ends were cut back, 5 bases at V and 5 bases at J, with 18 bases in the middle. The CDR3: CASSGDSPDLYGYTF. The CDR3 coding sequence is TGTGCCAGCAGTGGGGACTCCCCGGACCTTTATGGCTACACCTTC.

This clonotype is medium-sized in the sample. V and J are TRBV7-9 and TRBJ1-5; D is unclear. The CDR3 has 13 residues. CDR1 and CDR2 from the germline V gene are SEHNR and FQNEAQ (reference sequence). Trimming left V 8 bases short and J 1 base short, with 9 bases between. This CDR3 reads CASGMDSNQPQHF. The CDR3 DNA follows: TGTGCCAGCGGTATGGACAGCAATCAGCCCCAGCATTTT.

In DNA, the CDR3 is TGTGCCAGCTTTGCCAGGACGGGCCTCTACGAGCAGTACTTC. Protein: CASFARTGLYEQYF. This chain links TRBV12-3 or TRBV12-4 with TRBJ2-7; D is unclear. CDR3 length equals 14 residues. Trimming left V 8 bases short and J 3 bases short, with 17 bases between.

By sample fraction, this clonotype is medium-sized. This chain joins TRBV19 and TRBJ2-1; D remains ambiguous. V dropped 3 bases and J dropped 4 bases, with 7 bases sitting between them. CDR1 is LNHDA, CDR2 SQIVND, per germline (reference sequence). The CDR3 is made up of 13 amino acids. This chain's CDR3 is CASSIAQYNEQFF. In DNA form, the CDR3 reads TGTGCCAGTAGTATCGCCCAGTACAATGAGCAGTTCTTC.

The sample holds a few counts of this clonotype. V usage is TRBV25-1 and J usage is TRBJ1-2; D gene unclear. V lost 6 bases, J lost 6 bases, and 20 bases lay in between. The CDR3 spans 15 residues. Germline loops: CDR1 MGHDK, CDR2 SYGVNS. CDR3 DNA sequence: TGTGCCAGCAGCAGCTCTGGTGGCTTGGGTAATGGCTACACCTTC. The encoded protein is CASSSSGGLGNGYTF.

A remark on this clonotype: A far bigger clonotype differs at one base, so this is likely a read error. The chain uses TRBV6-5 and TRBJ1-3, with D possibly being TRBD1 (5 bases). Trimming left V 2 bases short and J 2 bases short, with 7 bases between. CDR3 length equals 14 residues. The germline V gene encodes CDR1 MNHEY and CDR2 SVGAGI. Here the CDR3 reads CASSYGGAGNTIYF. The CDR3 DNA sequence: TGTGCCAGCAGTTACGGGGGTGCTGGAAACACCATATATTTT.